The 11 T cell receptor beta chains below come from one sample, sequenced in a study of blood T cell repertoires in COVID-19 (dated by TCRdb to 2018 to 2020). Library preparation used the immunoSEQ multiplex PCR assay. TCRdb retrieved this table from immuneACCESS and kept in-frame rearrangements only. Not all clones are present; in checked studies, unresolved V genes account for under half, and no reason is known for the remainder. The sample table holds 110,000 to 150,000 clones, of which 80% to 90% were seen once. The top ten clones comprise more than 8.5% of the sample. The specimen was peripheral blood. These receptors originate from a man between 60 and 75 years old with active or convalescent COVID-19.

V gene TRBV23-1 combines with J gene TRBJ1-1; D might be TRBD1 (5 bases). TRBV23-1 is identified as an open reading frame with a role that is uncertain. The ends were cut back, 2 bases at V and 3 bases at J, with 16 bases in the middle. The CDR3 loop spans 16 amino acids. The CDR3, as DNA: TGCGCCAGCAGTCAAGCTAACAGGAGTAGGTACACTGAAGCTTTCTTT. It is translated as CASSQANRSRYTEAFF.

The chain has TRBV27 and TRBJ2-3, with 8 positions matching TRBD2. Trimming cost V 5 bases and J 0 bases; bases outside gene matches: 10. Germline loops: CDR1 MNHEY, CDR2 SMNVEV (reference sequence). This CDR3 contains 17 residues. CDR3 nucleotide sequence: TGTGCCAGCAGTGGGGGAGCGGGAGATATTAGCACAGATACGCAGTATTTT. The encoded protein is CASSGGAGDISTDTQYF.

The V call is TRBV13, the J call TRBJ1-3; D remains ambiguous. The germline gives CDR1 PRHDT, CDR2 FYEKMQ (reference sequence). The ends were cut back, 1 base at V and 2 bases at J, with 3 bases in the middle. The CDR3 runs to 13 residues. For the CDR3, the DNA is TGTGCCAGCAGCTTAGTCACTGGAAACACCATATATTTT. Translation: CASSLVTGNTIYF.

The chain couples TRBV6-1 to TRBJ2-7; 10 bases are shared with TRBD2. CDR3 length: 15 amino acids. Trimming cost V 3 bases and J 6 bases; bases outside gene matches: 8. Germline lookup yields CDR1 MNHNS and CDR2 SASEGT. The CDR3 sequence: CASSDVASGRSEQYV. CDR3 DNA: TGTGCCAGCAGTGACGTGGCTAGCGGGAGATCCGAGCAGTACGTC.

The table lists this clone with a count of one. The V gene is TRBV5-1, the J gene TRBJ2-4; TRBD2 is a possible D gene (7 bases). The ends were cut back, 0 bases at V and 0 bases at J, with 13 bases in the middle. Germline CDR1 and CDR2: SGHRS and YFSETQ. CDR3 length equals 17 residues. CDR3 nucleotides: TGCGCCAGCAGCTTGGCCTCCGGGGGGCAAGCCAAAAACATTCAGTACTTC. Translating gives CASSLASGGQAKNIQYF.

The gene calls are TRBV6-5 and TRBJ1-5; D may be TRBD1 (5 bases). Germline lookup yields CDR1 MNHEY and CDR2 SVGAGI. The CDR3 covers 15 residues. V was cut by 6 bases and J by 0 bases, with 12 bases left in between. The DNA of the CDR3 is TGTGCCAGCAGGACAGCTTCCTATAGCAATCAGCCCCAGCATTTT. Translation: CASRTASYSNQPQHF.

The chain combines TRBV7-2 with TRBJ2-1; D is unresolved. V lost 5 bases to trimming and J lost 6 bases, with 8 bases between them. This CDR3 has 12 amino acids. Germline CDR1 SGHTA, CDR2 FQGNSA. The CDR3 DNA is TGTGCCAGCAGCAATGTACTCAATGAGCAGTTCTTC. It specifies CASSNVLNEQFF.

This clone has a single count. The chain links TRBV6-5 to TRBJ1-1; no reliable D call. Deletions cut 5 bases from V and 11 bases from J, with 18 bases between. Looked up from germline, CDR1 is MNHEY and CDR2 is SVGAGI. This CDR3 has 13 residues. CDR3 region: CASSSPRGLGAFF. CDR3 nucleotide sequence: TGTGCCAGCAGTAGCCCACGTGGACTAGGGGCTTTCTTT.

This sequence joins TRBV5-5 and TRBJ2-7, with D maybe TRBD2 (6 bases). This CDR3 region has 14 residues. The germline gives CDR1 SGHKS, CDR2 YYEKEE (reference sequence). V was cut by 2 bases and J by 3 bases, with 12 bases left in between. The CDR3 DNA is TGTGCCAGCAGCTTCTACGGGGGAGGCTACGAGCAGTACTTC. Its translation: CASSFYGGGYEQYF.

This chain links TRBV18 with TRBJ1-1; D remains unclear. V was trimmed by 3 bases and J by 8 bases, leaving 10 bases between them. The CDR3 covers 12 residues. Germline V CDR1 and CDR2: KGHSH, LQKENI. CDR3 nucleotide sequence: TGTGCCAGCTCACCGTCCGGGATCGAAGCTTTCTTT. Amino acid sequence: CASSPSGIEAFF.

The chain employs TRBV7-2 and TRBJ2-3, with TRBD2 matching over 9 bases. The trim removed 3 bases at V and 4 bases at J, leaving 5 bases unmatched. From germline, CDR1 is SGHTA and CDR2 FQGNSA. This CDR3 spans 15 amino acids. This CDR3 reads CASSFGGGAPDTQYF. The CDR3 coding sequence is TGTGCCAGCAGCTTTGGCGGGGGGGCCCCAGATACGCAGTATTTT.